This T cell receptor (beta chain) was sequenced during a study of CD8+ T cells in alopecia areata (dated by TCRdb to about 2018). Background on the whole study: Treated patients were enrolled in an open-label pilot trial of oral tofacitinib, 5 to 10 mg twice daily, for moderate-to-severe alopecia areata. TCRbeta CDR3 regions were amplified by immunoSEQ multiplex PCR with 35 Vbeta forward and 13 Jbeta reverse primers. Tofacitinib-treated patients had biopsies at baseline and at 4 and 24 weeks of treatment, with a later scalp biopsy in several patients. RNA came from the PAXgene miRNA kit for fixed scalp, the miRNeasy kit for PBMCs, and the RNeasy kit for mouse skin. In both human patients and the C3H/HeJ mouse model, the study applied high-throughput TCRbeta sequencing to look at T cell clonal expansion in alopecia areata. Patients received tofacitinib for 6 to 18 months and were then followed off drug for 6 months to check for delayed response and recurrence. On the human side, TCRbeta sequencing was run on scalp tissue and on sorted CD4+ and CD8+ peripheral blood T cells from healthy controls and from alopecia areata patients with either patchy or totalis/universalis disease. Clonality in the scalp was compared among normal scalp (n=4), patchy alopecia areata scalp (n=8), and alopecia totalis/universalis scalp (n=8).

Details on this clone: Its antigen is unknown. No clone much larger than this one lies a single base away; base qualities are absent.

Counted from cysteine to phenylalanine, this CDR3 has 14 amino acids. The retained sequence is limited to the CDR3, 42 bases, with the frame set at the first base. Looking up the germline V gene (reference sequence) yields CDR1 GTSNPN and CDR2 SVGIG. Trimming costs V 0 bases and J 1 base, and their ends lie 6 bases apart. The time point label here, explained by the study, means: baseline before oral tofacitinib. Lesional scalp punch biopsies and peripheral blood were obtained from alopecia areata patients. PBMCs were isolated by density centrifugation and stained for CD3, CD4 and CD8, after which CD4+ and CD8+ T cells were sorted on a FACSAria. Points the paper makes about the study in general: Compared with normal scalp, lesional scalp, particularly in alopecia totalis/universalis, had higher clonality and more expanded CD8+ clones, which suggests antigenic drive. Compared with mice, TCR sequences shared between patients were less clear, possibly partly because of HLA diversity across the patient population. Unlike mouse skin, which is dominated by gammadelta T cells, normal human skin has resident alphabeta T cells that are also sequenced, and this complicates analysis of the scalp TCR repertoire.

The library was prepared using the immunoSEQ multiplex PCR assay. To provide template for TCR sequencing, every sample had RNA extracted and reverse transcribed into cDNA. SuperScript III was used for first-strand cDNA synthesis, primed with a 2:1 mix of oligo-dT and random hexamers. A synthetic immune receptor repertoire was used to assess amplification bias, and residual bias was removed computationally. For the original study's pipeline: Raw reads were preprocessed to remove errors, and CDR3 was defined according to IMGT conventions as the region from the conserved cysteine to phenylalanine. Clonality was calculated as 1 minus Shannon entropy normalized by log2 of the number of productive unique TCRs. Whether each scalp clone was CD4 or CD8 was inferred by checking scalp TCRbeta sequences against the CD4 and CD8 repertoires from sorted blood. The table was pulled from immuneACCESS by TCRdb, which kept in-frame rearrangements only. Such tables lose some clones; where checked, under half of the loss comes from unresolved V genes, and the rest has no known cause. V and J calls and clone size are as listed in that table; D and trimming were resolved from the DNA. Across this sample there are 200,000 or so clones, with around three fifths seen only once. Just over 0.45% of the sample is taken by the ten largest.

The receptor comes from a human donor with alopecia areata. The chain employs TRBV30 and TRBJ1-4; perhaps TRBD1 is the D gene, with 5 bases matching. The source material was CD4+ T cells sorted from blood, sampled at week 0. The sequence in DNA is TGTGCCTGGAGTGTAGACAGAACTAATGAAAAACTGTTTTTT. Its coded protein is CAWSVDRTNEKLFF.